This T cell receptor (beta chain) comes out of a study of cytotoxic CD8 clonotypes in ibrutinib-treated CLL. Study-level results: Few clonotypes were public, and these shrank or held steady under treatment.

Germline V lookup: CDR1 SGHAT, CDR2 FQNNGV. Trimming pared 4 bases from V and 5 bases from J, leaving 12 bases between. The CDR3 has 13 amino acids. The authors obtained roughly 2 micrograms of genomic DNA from cryopreserved PBMCs for TCR beta libraries. With respect to this clone: Antigen specificity is unknown.

Generated by immunoSEQ multiplex PCR, the TCRdb table keeps only in-frame clones and is missing some. The sample carries 300,000 or so clones, approximately 67% recorded once. V and J are TRBV11-2 and TRBJ2-7; D is unresolved. This specimen consisted of PBMCs, obtained after 36 months of ibrutinib treatment. This receptor was identified in a human donor with chronic lymphocytic leukemia. The CDR3 spells CASSSSLRHEQYF. DNA for the CDR3: TGTGCCAGCAGCTCCTCACTAAGGCACGAGCAGTACTTC.